Listed here are 31 T cell receptor beta chains from one sample, sequenced in a study of blood T cells in healthy people across ages. PCR was performed a second time for about 6 to 12 cycles using a sample-barcoded 5' primer and a J-beta primer mix. From the 5' RACE reads, TCRdb called clonotypes with MiXCR, one entry per CDR3 protein. This sample carries 700,000 or so distinct CDR3 sequences, around a fifth of them seen once, and the ten largest clones take about 22%. Specimen: blood. These receptors came from a man aged 65 to 79 in good health.

The genes are TRBV29-1 and TRBJ1-2; D ambiguous. V shed 3 bases and J shed 2 bases, with 4 bases lying between them. Germline V gene sequence: CDR1 SQVTM, CDR2 ANQGSEA. The CDR3 loop spans 11 amino acids. CDR3 sequence (DNA): TGCAGCGTTGACAGGAACTATGGCTACACCTTC. It yields the protein CSVDRNYGYTF.

The sample holds a few counts of this clonotype. This chain links TRBV12-3 or TRBV12-4 with TRBJ2-5; D gene ambiguous. CDR3 size: 14 residues. The ends were cut back, 3 bases at V and 0 bases at J, with 8 bases in the middle. This chain's CDR3 is CASSFSRDQETQYF. The CDR3 nucleotides are TGTGCCAGCAGTTTCTCCCGAGACCAAGAGACCCAGTACTTC.

Points on this clonotype: The junction and the germline gene differ at one end; a read error may be behind it. V usage is TRBV11-3 and J usage is TRBJ2-1; D not certain. CDR1 is SGHNT and CDR2 is YENEEA in the germline V gene. The length of the CDR3 is 13 residues. The CDR3 reads CASSLDNYNEQFF. CDR3 nucleotide sequence: TGTGCCAGCAGCCTAGACAACTACAATGAGCAGTTCTTC.

The chain carries TRBV7-8 and TRBJ2-4; tentative D call: TRBD1 (6 bases). Between the trimmed V and J ends, which lost 4 bases and 1 base, there was a span of 26 bases. The length of the CDR3 is 20 residues. Germline V gene data show CDR1 as SGHVS and CDR2 as FQNEAQ. The CDR3 DNA sequence: TGTGCCAGCAGCTCACTCCCCCCACAGGGTTACATTGGGGCCAAAAACATTCAGTACTTC. Its protein product is CASSSLPPQGYIGAKNIQYF.

This clonotype occurred a few times. As DNA, the CDR3 is TGTGCCAGCAGTTTCGTGACCCGGGGGGAGGATACGCAGTATTTT. It specifies CASSFVTRGEDTQYF. This chain connects TRBV12-3 or TRBV12-4 to TRBJ2-3, with 7 nucleotides matching TRBD2. This CDR3 is 15 amino acids long. The junction had 9 bases not matched to a gene; V was cut back by 3 bases and J by 6 bases.

The chain is built from TRBV7-8 and TRBJ1-1, with 7 bases identical to TRBD1. Germline assignment: CDR1 SGHVS and CDR2 FQNEAQ. V was pared by 5 bases and J by 11 bases, with 8 bases of the junction left unmatched. CDR3 length equals 12 residues. The CDR3 DNA reads as TGTGCCAGCAGCCCCTTCAGGGGGGCGGCTTTCTTT. Amino acids: CASSPFRGAAFF. The complete variable domain, with remaining parts taken from reference TRBV7-8 and TRBJ1-1, reads GAGVSQSPRYKVAKRGQDVALRCDPISGHVSLFWYQQALGQGPEFLTYFQNEAQLDKSGLPSDRFFAERPEGSVSTLKIQRTQQEDSAVYLCASSPFRGAAFFGQGTRLTVV.

The chain combines TRBV7-2 with TRBJ1-2, with no clear D. This CDR3 has 15 amino acids. Trimming cost V 0 bases and J 8 bases, with 16 bases left between them. In germline, CDR1 is SGHTA, CDR2 FQGNSA. In nucleotides, the CDR3 is TGTGCCAGCAGCTTAGCGGAGACGAGAATATCGGGCTACACCTTC. It codes for CASSLAETRISGYTF.

This clonotype was counted between two and nine times. V gene TRBV20-1 combines with J gene TRBJ2-1, with D unclear. V dropped 2 bases and J dropped 4 bases, with 12 bases sitting between them. This CDR3 comprises 14 residues. Germline loops: CDR1 DFQATT, CDR2 SNEGSKA (reference sequence). CDR3 DNA sequence: TGCAGTGCTAGACCCGCTTCAGAGTACAATGAGCAGTTCTTC. This gives the protein CSARPASEYNEQFF.

This clonotype was counted only a few times. The chain couples TRBV2 to TRBJ1-3; D is perhaps TRBD1 (6 bases). Germline V gene data show CDR1 as SNHLY and CDR2 as FYNNEI. The V end was cut by 8 bases, the J end by 4 bases, with 15 bases between. The CDR3 contains 14 residues. The CDR3 is CASGTIWAGNTIYF. The DNA of the CDR3 is TGTGCCAGCGGGACAATTTGGGCGGGAAACACCATATATTTT.

V is TRBV20-1 and J is TRBJ2-5; a possible D gene is TRBD1 (6 bases). Trimming took 2 bases from V and 6 from J, leaving 13 bases between them. Looked up from germline, CDR1 is DFQATT and CDR2 is SNEGSKA (reference sequence). The CDR3 runs 13 residues. CDR3 sequence: CSARRTEKKTQYF. CDR3 in DNA: TGCAGTGCTAGAAGGACAGAAAAGAAGACCCAGTACTTC.

This clonotype was counted a few times. The chain employs TRBV2 and TRBJ2-7; D may be TRBD2 (7 bases). Trimming cost V 8 bases and J 6 bases, with 20 bases left between them. The CDR3 covers 14 residues. CDR1 is SNHLY and CDR2 is FYNNEI in the germline V gene. CDR3 in amino acids: CASCPSGGSREQYF. DNA for the CDR3: TGTGCCAGCTGCCCGTCGGGGGGCAGTCGCGAGCAGTACTTC. The full variable domain, in which reference TRBV2 and TRBJ2-7 provide the parts outside the CDR3, is EPEVTQTPSHQVTQMGQEVILRCVPISNHLYFYWYRQILGQKVEFLVSFYNNEISEKSEIFDDQFSVERPDGSNFTLKIRSTKLEDSAMYFCASCPSGGSREQYFGPGTRLTVT.

This rearrangement joins TRBV20-1 to TRBJ1-1, with D perhaps matching TRBD1 (5 bases). There are 15 residues in the CDR3. Germline V lookup: CDR1 DFQATT, CDR2 SNEGSKA (reference sequence). Between the trimmed V and J ends, which lost 0 bases and 1 base, there was a span of 12 bases. The CDR3 loop reads CSARDWGSANTEAFF. In nucleotides, the CDR3 is TGCAGTGCTAGAGATTGGGGCAGCGCGAACACTGAAGCTTTCTTT.

This clonotype was observed a handful of times. V gene TRBV3-1 combines with J gene TRBJ2-7; the D gene is possibly TRBD2 (5 bases). CDR1 and CDR2 from the germline V gene are LGHDT and YNNKEL (reference sequence). CDR3 length equals 16 residues. The ends were cut back, 0 bases at V and 0 bases at J, with 12 bases in the middle. The CDR3 nucleotides are TGTGCCAGCAGCCAAGAGTGGCGGGTCAGCTCCTACGAGCAGTACGTC. As protein: CASSQEWRVSSYEQYV.

The genes are TRBV4-2 and TRBJ2-5; no firm D call. This CDR3 region has 18 residues. Germline V gene lookup returns CDR1 LGHNA and CDR2 YNFKEQ. V lost 1 base to trimming and J lost 5 bases, with 23 bases between them. CDR3 residues: CASSQGTDWAGMSETQYF. Here the CDR3 DNA reads TGTGCCAGCAGCCAAGGTACTGACTGGGCTGGGATGAGTGAGACCCAGTACTTC.

The chain recombines TRBV6-1 with TRBJ1-4; 7 bases align to TRBD1. Trimming at V came to 5 bases and at J to 3 bases, leaving 6 bases not matched to a gene. Germline assignment: CDR1 MNHNS and CDR2 SASEGT. This CDR3 comprises 15 residues. CDR3 DNA: TGTGCCAGCAGTCCTACAGGGGTAGCTAATGAAAAACTGTTTTTT. Protein sequence: CASSPTGVANEKLFF.

This chain joins TRBV28 and TRBJ2-5; D may be TRBD1 (5 bases). TRBJ2-7 matches the DNA end more closely, so the J call is doubtful. Per the germline V gene, CDR1 is MDHEN and CDR2 is SYDVKM. This CDR3 region has 13 residues. As DNA, the CDR3 is TGTGCCAGCAGTAGCCCAGACAGCTACGAGCAGTACTTC. Protein sequence: CASSSPDSYEQYF.

This sequence joins TRBV12-5 and TRBJ2-7; D unclear. The DNA end favors TRBJ2-1, so the J call may be wrong. This CDR3 has 14 amino acids. Germline V gene lookup returns CDR1 LGHNT and CDR2 FRNRAP. The CDR3 coding sequence is TGTGCTAGTGCCCCGGGTTTTTCCTACAATGAGCAGTTCTTC. It codes for CASAPGFSYNEQFF.

The sample holds a few counts of this clonotype. Here the CDR3 DNA reads TGTGCCAGCAGCCCCCCCGGACAGGTCTACGAGCAGTACTTC. Encoded protein: CASSPPGQVYEQYF. The chain uses TRBV28 and TRBJ2-7, with 7 bases identical to TRBD1. CDR1 MDHEN and CDR2 SYDVKM come from the germline V gene. V lost 6 bases and J lost 3; bases outside the gene matches: 8. The CDR3 has 14 residues.

The chain joins TRBV5-6 to TRBJ2-2; D not resolved. CDR1 is SGHDT and CDR2 is YYEEEE in the germline V gene. V gave up 3 bases and J gave up 7 bases, with 7 bases separating them. This CDR3 spans 12 amino acids. The CDR3 region has the DNA TGTGCCAGCAGCTCCCTCTTCGGGGAGCTGTTTTTT. It is translated as CASSSLFGELFF.

The genes are TRBV2 and TRBJ2-3; no clear D. The CDR3 is 15 residues long. Germline V lookup: CDR1 SNHLY, CDR2 FYNNEI. V lost 1 base to trimming and J lost 0 bases, with 8 bases between them. The CDR3 region has the DNA TGTGCCAGCAGTGAAGGGCAGCCTAGCACAGATACGCAGTATTTT. Translation gives CASSEGQPSTDTQYF.

This sequence joins TRBV4-1 and TRBJ1-1, with 11 bases fitting TRBD1. Germline V gene data show CDR1 as MGHRA and CDR2 as YSYEKL. CDR3 length: 15 amino acids. V was pared by 0 bases and J by 4 bases, with 1 base of the junction left unmatched. The CDR3 region is CASSQDGTGGTEAFF. CDR3 DNA: TGCGCCAGCAGCCAAGACGGGACAGGGGGCACTGAAGCTTTCTTT.

The DNA of the CDR3 is TGTGCCAGCAGCCCACATGGACAGGGGTCCTACGAGCAGTACTTC. The encoded protein is CASSPHGQGSYEQYF. The chain employs TRBV7-9 and TRBJ2-7; 9 bases match TRBD1. Losses at the gene ends were 5 bases for V and 1 base for J; bases not matched to a gene: 6. The CDR3 has 15 residues. CDR1 and CDR2 (germline): SEHNR, FQNEAQ (reference sequence).

This clonotype showed up just a few times. This rearrangement joins TRBV7-9 to TRBJ2-1; 8 bases line up with TRBD2. Unmatched junction bases numbered 8, after V lost 5 bases and J lost 5 bases. CDR3 size: 15 residues. CDR1 is SEHNR and CDR2 is FQNEAQ in the germline V gene (reference sequence). DNA of the CDR3: TGTGCCAGCAGCCGACCGGGACTAGTAAACAATGAGCAGTTCTTC. Its protein product is CASSRPGLVNNEQFF.

This chain links TRBV7-2 with TRBJ2-3; either TRBD1 or TRBD2 may fit D (5 bases each). The germline V and J ends were trimmed by 5 bases and 0 bases, with 12 bases remaining between them. The length of the CDR3 is 15 residues. Germline CDR1 reads SGHTA; CDR2 reads FQGNSA. The chain's CDR3 is CASSRKRGSTDTQYF. The CDR3, as DNA: TGTGCCAGCAGCCGAAAGAGGGGTAGCACAGATACGCAGTATTTT.

The V gene is TRBV7-2, the J gene TRBJ1-5, with 10 bases lining up with TRBD1. Germline values: CDR1 SGHTA, CDR2 FQGNSA. CDR3 length: 15 residues. V dropped 0 bases and J dropped 6; count of bases not matched to a gene: 2. CDR3 protein: CASSLAGTGAQPQHF. In nucleotides, the CDR3 is TGTGCCAGCAGCTTAGCGGGGACAGGGGCTCAGCCCCAGCATTTT. Full variable domain (missing parts from reference TRBV7-2 and TRBJ1-5): GAGVSQSPSNKVTEKGKDVELRCDPISGHTALYWYRQSLGQGLEFLIYFQGNSAPDKSGLPSDRFSAERTGGSVSTLTIQRTQQEDSAVYLCASSLAGTGAQPQHFGDGTRLSIL.

The chain links TRBV15 to TRBJ2-1; unclear D gene. Trimming stripped 3 bases from V and 5 bases from J, with 5 bases between. Germline CDR1 and CDR2: LNHNV and YYDKDF (reference sequence). CDR3 length: 12 residues. The CDR3 sequence is CATSSPHNEQFF. The CDR3 coding sequence is TGTGCCACCAGCAGTCCACACAATGAGCAGTTCTTC. Supplemented by reference TRBV15 and TRBJ2-1, the full variable domain reads DAMVIQNPRYQVTQFGKPVTLSCSQTLNHNVMYWYQQKSSQAPKLLFHYYDKDFNNEADTPDNFQSRRPNTSFCFLDIRSPGLGDTAMYLCATSSPHNEQFFGPGTRLTVL.

Concerning this clonotype: An end of the junction does not agree with germline; a read error may underlie this. The V gene is TRBV20-1, the J gene TRBJ1-5, with a tentative D call TRBD1 (6 bases). Germline CDR1 is DFQATT and CDR2 is SNEGSKA (reference sequence). The CDR3 runs 13 residues. Written as DNA, the CDR3 is TGCAGTGCTAGTAGGGGGAGCAATCGGCCCCAGCATTTT. Translation: CSASRGSNRPQHF.

This clonotype was seen more than once but under ten times. A junction end diverges from the germline sequence, so it may reflect a read error. This chain connects TRBV5-1 to TRBJ2-5, with D possibly matching TRBD2 (6 bases). The tail of the sequence fits TRBJ2-7 better, so the J call may be wrong. Germline V gene lookup returns CDR1 SGHRS and CDR2 YFSETQ. The CDR3 extends over 14 amino acids. The CDR3 region is CANSLVAEPYEQYF. The CDR3 coding sequence is TGCGCCAACAGCTTGGTAGCGGAACCCTACGAGCAGTACTTC.

The gene calls are TRBV12-3 or TRBV12-4 and TRBJ2-5; 7 bases are shared with TRBD1. The J call may be mistaken, given a closer DNA end match to TRBJ2-7. The CDR3 is 15 residues long. This CDR3 reads CASSFRDSGSYEQYF. The CDR3 DNA is TGTGCCAGCAGTTTTAGGGACAGCGGCTCCTACGAGCAGTACTTC.

This clonotype has ten or more counts. The J gene is TRBJ1-5, the V gene TRBV27; 12 bases are a match to TRBD1. Per the germline V gene, CDR1 is MNHEY and CDR2 is SMNVEV (reference sequence). Germline trimming cut 5 bases from V and 5 bases from J; bases unmatched to any gene: 4. This CDR3 is 15 amino acids long. As DNA, the CDR3 is TGTGCCAGCAGTCCAGGGGACAGGGGGCATCAGCCCCAGCATTTT. It translates to CASSPGDRGHQPQHF.

This chain connects TRBV5-1 to TRBJ2-5; 7 bases are a match to TRBD1. TRBJ2-7 matches the DNA end more closely, so the J call is doubtful. CDR1 is SGHRS, CDR2 YFSETQ, per germline. The CDR3 consists of 14 residues. CDR3 sequence reads: CASSQDRVVHEQYF. Written as DNA, the CDR3 is TGCGCCAGCAGCCAAGACAGGGTGGTCCACGAGCAGTACTTC.